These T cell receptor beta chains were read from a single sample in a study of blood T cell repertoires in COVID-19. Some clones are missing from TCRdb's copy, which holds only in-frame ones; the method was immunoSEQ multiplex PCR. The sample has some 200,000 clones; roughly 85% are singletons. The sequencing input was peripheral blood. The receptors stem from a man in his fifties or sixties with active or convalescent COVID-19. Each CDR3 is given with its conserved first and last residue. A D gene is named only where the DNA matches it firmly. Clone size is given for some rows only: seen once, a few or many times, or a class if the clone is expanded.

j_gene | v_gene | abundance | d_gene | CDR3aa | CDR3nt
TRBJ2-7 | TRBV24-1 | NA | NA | CATSATGRSHEQYF | TGTGCCACCAGTGCTACAGGGAGATCCCACGAGCAGTACTTC
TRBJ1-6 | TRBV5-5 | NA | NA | CASRMGAINSPLHF | TGTGCCAGCAGAATGGGAGCCATAAATTCACCCCTCCACTTT
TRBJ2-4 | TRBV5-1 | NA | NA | CASSLAGYGNIQYF | TGCGCCAGCAGCTTGGCCGGTTATGGAAACATTCAGTACTTC
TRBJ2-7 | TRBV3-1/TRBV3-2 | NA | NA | CASSHASGSSYEQYF | TGTGCCAGCAGCCATGCCTCTGGGAGCTCCTACGAGCAGTACTTC
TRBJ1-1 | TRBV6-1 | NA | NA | CASSEGRSLSSEAFF | TGTGCCAGCAGTGAAGGGAGAAGCCTATCGTCTGAAGCTTTCTTT
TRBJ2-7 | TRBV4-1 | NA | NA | CASSQGSREYEQYF | TGCGCCAGCAGCCAAGGCTCTCGGGAGTACGAGCAGTACTTC
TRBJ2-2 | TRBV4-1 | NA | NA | CASSQDSIMRLTNTGELFF | TGCGCCAGCAGCCAAGATAGTATAATGCGCCTCACGAACACCGGGGAGCTGTTTTTT
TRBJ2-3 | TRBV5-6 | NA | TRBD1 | CASSPGQTYTDTQYF | TGTGCCAGCAGCCCGGGACAGACTTACACAGATACGCAGTATTTT
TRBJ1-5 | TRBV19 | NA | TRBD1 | CASSMGTGDYQPQHF | TGTGCCAGTAGTATGGGGACAGGGGATTATCAGCCCCAGCATTTT
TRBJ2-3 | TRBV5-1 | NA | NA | CASSLGPTRDTQYF | TGCGCCAGCAGCTTGGGGCCAACGAGGGATACGCAGTATTTT
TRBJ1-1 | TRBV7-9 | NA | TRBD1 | CASVTRGTGVTEAFF | TGTGCCAGCGTTACCAGGGGGACAGGCGTGACTGAAGCTTTCTTT
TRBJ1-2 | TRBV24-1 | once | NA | CATSDFSTGYGYTF | TGTGCCACCAGTGATTTTTCCACAGGGTATGGCTACACCTTC
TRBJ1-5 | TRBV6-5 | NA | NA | CASSYMVGSNQPQHF | TGTGCCAGCAGTTACATGGTCGGGAGCAATCAGCCCCAGCATTTT
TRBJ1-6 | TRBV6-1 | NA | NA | CASSDGNYSPLHF | TGTGCCAGCAGTGACGGGAATTATTCACCCCTCCACTTT
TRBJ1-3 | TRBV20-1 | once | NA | CSASQGNTIYF | TGCAGTGCCAGTCAAGGAAACACCATATATTTT
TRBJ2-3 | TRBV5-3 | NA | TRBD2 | CARSQTLAGGTPSTQYF | TGTGCCAGAAGCCAAACACTAGCGGGGGGGACCCCGAGTACGCAGTATTTT
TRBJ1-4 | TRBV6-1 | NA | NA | CASSDGGTGGEKLFF | TGTGCCAGCAGTGACGGGGGAACAGGTGGAGAAAAACTGTTTTTT
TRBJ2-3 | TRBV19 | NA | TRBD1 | CASSIERWRQGSDTQYF | TGTGCCAGTAGTATAGAGAGGTGGAGACAGGGGTCCGATACGCAGTATTTT
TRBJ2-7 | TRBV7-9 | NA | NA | CASSLGQSSYEQYF | TGTGCCAGCAGCTTAGGACAGAGCTCCTACGAGCAGTACTTC
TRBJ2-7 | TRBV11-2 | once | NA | CASSLAGVEEQYF | TGTGCCAGCAGCTTAGCAGGGGTAGAGGAGCAGTACTTC
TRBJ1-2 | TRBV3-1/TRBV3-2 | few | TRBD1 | CASSQFTGTGDGYTF | TGTGCCAGCAGCCAGTTTACCGGGACAGGGGATGGCTACACCTTC
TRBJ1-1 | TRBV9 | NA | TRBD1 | CASSQGTGKSEAFF | TGTGCCAGCAGCCAGGGGACAGGGAAGTCTGAAGCTTTCTTT
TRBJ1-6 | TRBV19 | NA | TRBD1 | CASSTWTGGGNSPLHF | TGTGCCAGTAGTACCTGGACAGGGGGCGGTAATTCACCCCTCCACTTT
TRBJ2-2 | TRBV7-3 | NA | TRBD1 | CASSLNGQGASGELFF | TGTGCCAGCAGCTTAAATGGACAGGGGGCCTCCGGGGAGCTGTTTTTT
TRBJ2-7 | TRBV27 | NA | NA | CASSFSDRLSYEQYF | TGTGCCAGCAGTTTCTCCGACAGACTTTCCTACGAGCAGTACTTC
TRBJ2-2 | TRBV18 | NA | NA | CASATETGELFF | TGTGCCAGCGCGACAGAAACCGGGGAGCTGTTTTTT
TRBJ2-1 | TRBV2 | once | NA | CASQDSSYNEQFF | TGTGCCAGCCAGGACAGCTCCTACAATGAGCAGTTCTTC
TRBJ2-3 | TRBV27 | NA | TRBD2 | CASSLISGTTFRDTQYF | TGTGCCAGCAGTTTAATTTCCGGGACTACCTTCAGGGATACGCAGTATTTT
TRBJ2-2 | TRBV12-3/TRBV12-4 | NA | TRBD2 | CASSRGGGELFF | TGTGCCAGCAGCCGGGGGGGCGGGGAGCTGTTTTTT
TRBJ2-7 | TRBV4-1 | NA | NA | CASSPELGGYEQYF | TGCGCCAGCAGCCCCGAGTTGGGGGGCTACGAGCAGTACTTC
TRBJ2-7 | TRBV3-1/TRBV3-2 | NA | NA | CASGNYYEQYF | TGTGCCAGCGGTAACTACTACGAGCAGTACTTC
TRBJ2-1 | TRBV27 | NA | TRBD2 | CASSLSRLAGDEQFF | TGTGCCAGCAGTTTATCGAGACTAGCGGGGGATGAGCAGTTCTTC